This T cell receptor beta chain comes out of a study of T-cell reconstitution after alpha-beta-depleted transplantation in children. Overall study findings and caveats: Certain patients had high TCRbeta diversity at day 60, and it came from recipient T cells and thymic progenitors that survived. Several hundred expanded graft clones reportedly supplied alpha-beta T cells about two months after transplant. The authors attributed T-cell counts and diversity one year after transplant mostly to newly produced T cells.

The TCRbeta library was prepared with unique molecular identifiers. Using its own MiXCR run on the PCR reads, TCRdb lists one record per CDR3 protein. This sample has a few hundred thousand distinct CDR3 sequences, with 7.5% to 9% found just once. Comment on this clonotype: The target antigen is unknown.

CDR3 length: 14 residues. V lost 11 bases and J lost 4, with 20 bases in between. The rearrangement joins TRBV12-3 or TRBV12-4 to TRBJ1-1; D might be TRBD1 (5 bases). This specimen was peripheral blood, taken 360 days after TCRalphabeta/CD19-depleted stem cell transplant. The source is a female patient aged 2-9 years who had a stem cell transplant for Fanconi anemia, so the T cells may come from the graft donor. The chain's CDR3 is CAFTTQVRATEAFF. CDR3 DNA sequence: TGTGCCTTCACTACTCAGGTCAGGGCCACTGAAGCTTTCTTT.